This T cell receptor beta chain was retrieved from a study of T cells in Graves' hyperthyroidism and ophthalmopathy. Study-wide points: Most thyroid-expanded clonotypes above 0.001 were also found in blood. By a 13 V-J model, ophthalmopathy was set apart from stable hyperthyroidism.

As regards this clonotype: Its target is unknown.

Researchers defined stable Graves' hyperthyroidism as no ophthalmopathy progression within 18 months. Any patient presenting with uncontrolled infection, other autoimmune disease, pregnancy or lactation was left out. What was amplified from RNA transcripts were TCR beta CDR3 regions. HTBI primers drove first-round RT-PCR of the TCR CDR3. TCRdb re-analysed the multiplex PCR reads in MiXCR, keeping a single row per CDR3 protein. Among a few hundred thousand distinct CDR3 sequences, 20% to 25% were seen once, and the ten largest hold under 55%. Germline assignment: CDR1 SNHLY and CDR2 FYNNEI. The length of the CDR3 is 14 residues. V dropped 6 bases and J dropped 5 bases, with 16 bases sitting between them.

The chain joins TRBV2 to TRBJ2-5; D uncertain. Sequenced material: blood. The clonotype originates from a woman in her forties or fifties with Graves' hyperthyroidism. CDR3: CASRNGQEWETQYF. In DNA, the CDR3 is TGTGCCAGCAGGAATGGGCAGGAATGGGAGACCCAGTACTTC. Filled out from reference TRBV2 and TRBJ2-5, the complete variable domain reads EPEVTQTPSHQVTQMGQEVILRCVPISNHLYFYWYRQILGQKVEFLVSFYNNEISEKSEIFDDQFSVERPDGSNFTLKIRSTKLEDSAMYFCASRNGQEWETQYFGPGTRLLVL.